The clone carrying this TCR beta chain was recorded many times. Its target is not known. A single record per CDR3 protein comes from TCRdb applying MiXCR to the reads. The table has a few hundred thousand distinct CDR3 sequences, over 15% seen once. This sample was taken from a study of T cell repertoires in cytomegalovirus infection. Overall study: Both CMV infection and a matching HLA type were indicated by public TCR beta signatures.

V lost 2 bases and J lost 7, with 12 bases in between. CDR3 length: 13 residues. Germline lookup yields CDR1 SGHVS and CDR2 FQNEAQ. Study-wide points: Dominating the ex vivo response were HLA-C-restricted CMV-specific TCR beta clonotypes. Adding up the frequency of public TCR beta families identified people who carried CMV plus the relevant HLA.

V is TRBV7-8 and J is TRBJ2-7; perhaps TRBD1 as D (5 bases). The material sequenced was CD8+ T cells from PBMCs. The clonotype originates from a human donor in good health (CMV status not recorded). Some clones in this sample may be carry-over from other donors' samples. CDR3 sequence: CASSLQGTEEQYF. In DNA, the CDR3 is TGTGCCAGCAGCTTACAGGGTACTGAGGAGCAGTACTTC.